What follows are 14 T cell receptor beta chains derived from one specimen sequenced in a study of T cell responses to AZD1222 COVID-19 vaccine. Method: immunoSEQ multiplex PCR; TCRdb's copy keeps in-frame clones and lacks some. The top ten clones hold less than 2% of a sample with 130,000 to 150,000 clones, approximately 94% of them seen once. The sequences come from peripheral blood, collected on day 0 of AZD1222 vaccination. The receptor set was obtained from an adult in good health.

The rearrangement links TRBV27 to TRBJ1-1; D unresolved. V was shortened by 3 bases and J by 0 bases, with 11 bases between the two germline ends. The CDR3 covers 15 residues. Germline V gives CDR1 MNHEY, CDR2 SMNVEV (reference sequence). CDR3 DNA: TGTGCCAGCAGTTTTCGTCGGGAGCTGAACACTGAAGCTTTCTTT. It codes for CASSFRRELNTEAFF.

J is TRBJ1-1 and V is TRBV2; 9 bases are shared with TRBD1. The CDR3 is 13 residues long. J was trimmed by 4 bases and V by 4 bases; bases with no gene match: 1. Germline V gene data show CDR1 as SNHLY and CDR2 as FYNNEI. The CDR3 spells CASSVTGGTEAFF. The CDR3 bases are TGTGCCAGCAGTGTGACAGGGGGCACTGAAGCTTTCTTT.

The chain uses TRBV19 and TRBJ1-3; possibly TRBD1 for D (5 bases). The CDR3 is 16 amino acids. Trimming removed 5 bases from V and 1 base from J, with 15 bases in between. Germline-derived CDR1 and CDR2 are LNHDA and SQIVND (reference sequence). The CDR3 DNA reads TGTGCCAGTAGTCGGTCGGGGCCCCGATCTGGAAACACCATATATTTT. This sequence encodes CASSRSGPRSGNTIYF.

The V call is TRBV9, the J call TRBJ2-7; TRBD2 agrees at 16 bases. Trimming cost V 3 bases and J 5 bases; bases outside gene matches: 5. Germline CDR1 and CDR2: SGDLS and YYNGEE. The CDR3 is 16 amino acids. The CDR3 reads CASSAGLAGGDNEQYF. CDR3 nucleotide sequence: TGTGCCAGCAGCGCGGGACTAGCGGGAGGGGATAACGAGCAGTACTTC.

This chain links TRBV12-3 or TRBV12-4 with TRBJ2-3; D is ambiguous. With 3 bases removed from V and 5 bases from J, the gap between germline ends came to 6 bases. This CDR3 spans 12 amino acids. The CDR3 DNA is TGTGCCAGCAGTTTGCCCGGAGATACGCAGTATTTT. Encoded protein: CASSLPGDTQYF.

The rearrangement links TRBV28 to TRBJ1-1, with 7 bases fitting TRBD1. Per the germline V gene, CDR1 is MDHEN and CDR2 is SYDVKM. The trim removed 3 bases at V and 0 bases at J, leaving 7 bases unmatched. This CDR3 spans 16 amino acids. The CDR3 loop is CASSFWGTGVNTEAFF. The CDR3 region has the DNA TGTGCCAGCAGTTTTTGGGGAACAGGGGTGAACACTGAAGCTTTCTTT.

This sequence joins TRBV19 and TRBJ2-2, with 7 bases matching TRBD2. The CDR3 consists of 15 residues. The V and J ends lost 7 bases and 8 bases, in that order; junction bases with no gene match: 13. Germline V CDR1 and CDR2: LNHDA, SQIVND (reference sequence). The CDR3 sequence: CASKRGTLSPGELFF. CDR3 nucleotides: TGTGCCAGTAAGCGGGGAACCCTCTCGCCTGGGGAGCTGTTTTTT.

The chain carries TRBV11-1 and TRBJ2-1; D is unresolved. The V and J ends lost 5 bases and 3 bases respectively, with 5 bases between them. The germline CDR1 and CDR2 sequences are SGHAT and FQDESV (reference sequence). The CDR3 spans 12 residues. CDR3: CASSIGYNEQFF. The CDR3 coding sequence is TGTGCCAGCAGCATAGGCTACAATGAGCAGTTCTTC.

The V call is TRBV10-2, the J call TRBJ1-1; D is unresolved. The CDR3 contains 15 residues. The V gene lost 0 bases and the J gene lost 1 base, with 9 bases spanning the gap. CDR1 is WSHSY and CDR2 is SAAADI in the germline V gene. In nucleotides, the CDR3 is TGCGCCAGCAGTGAGTCGGGAGGGAGGAACACTGAAGCTTTCTTT. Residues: CASSESGGRNTEAFF.

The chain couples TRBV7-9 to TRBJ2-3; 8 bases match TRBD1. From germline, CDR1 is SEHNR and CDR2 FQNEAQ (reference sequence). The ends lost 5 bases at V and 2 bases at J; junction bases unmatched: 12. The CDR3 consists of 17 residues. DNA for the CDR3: TGTGCCAGCAGCCCAATCCTCCGGGACAGGTACACAGATACGCAGTATTTT. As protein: CASSPILRDRYTDTQYF.

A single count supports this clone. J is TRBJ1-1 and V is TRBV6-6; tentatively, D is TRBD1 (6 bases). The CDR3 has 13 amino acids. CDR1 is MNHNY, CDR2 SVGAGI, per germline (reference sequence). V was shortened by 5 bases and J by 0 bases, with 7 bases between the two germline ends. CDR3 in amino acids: CASSRTVNTEAFF. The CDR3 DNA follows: TGTGCCAGCAGTCGGACAGTGAACACTGAAGCTTTCTTT.

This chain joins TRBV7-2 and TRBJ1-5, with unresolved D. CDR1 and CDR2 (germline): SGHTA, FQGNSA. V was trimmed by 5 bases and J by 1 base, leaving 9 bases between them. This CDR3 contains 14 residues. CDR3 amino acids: CASSRGWSNQPQHF. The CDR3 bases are TGTGCCAGCAGCCGGGGTTGGAGCAATCAGCCCCAGCATTTT.

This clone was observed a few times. The CDR3 nucleotides are TGTGCCAGCAACCCACGGGACACCCGAGATTACAATGAGCAGTTCTTC. It yields the protein CASNPRDTRDYNEQFF. The rearrangement joins TRBV7-9 to TRBJ2-1; tentative D call: TRBD1 (6 bases). Germline V lookup: CDR1 SEHNR, CDR2 FQNEAQ (reference sequence). V dropped 7 bases and J dropped 4 bases, with 20 bases sitting between them. The length of the CDR3 is 16 residues.

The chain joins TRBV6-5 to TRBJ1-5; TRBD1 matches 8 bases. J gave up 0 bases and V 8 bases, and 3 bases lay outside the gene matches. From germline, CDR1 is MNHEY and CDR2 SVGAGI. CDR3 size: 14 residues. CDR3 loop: CASATGASNQPQHF. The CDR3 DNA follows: TGTGCCAGCGCGACAGGGGCTAGCAATCAGCCCCAGCATTTT.